This T cell receptor (beta chain) was observed in a study of blood T cell repertoires in COVID-19. Overall study: COVID-19 samples, acute and convalescent, were from the United States, Italy and Spain. Sources were T cells, B-cell-depleted T cells, or PBMCs; the material itself was cDNA or gDNA.

Per the authors' pipeline: Counts of nucleated cells, estimated from reference gene primer amplification, were obtained. Clones were read by immunoSEQ multiplex PCR, and TCRdb kept only the in-frame ones, dropping some. The V and J calls and clone size are taken from that table; D and trimming were inferred from the DNA. Of approximately 90,000 clones listed, around 87% are singletons. Germline V gene data show CDR1 as GTSNPN and CDR2 as SVGIG (reference sequence). V lost 2 bases, J lost 5 bases, and 15 bases lay in between. The CDR3 length is 14 residues. This receptor was identified in a human donor in a cohort sampled during active COVID-19. The sequencing sample was made of peripheral blood. This chain connects TRBV30 to TRBJ1-2, with unresolved D. CDR3 in amino acids: CAWSPAGGRYGYTF. The CDR3 DNA sequence: TGTGCCTGGAGTCCAGCAGGCGGGCGGTATGGCTACACCTTC.